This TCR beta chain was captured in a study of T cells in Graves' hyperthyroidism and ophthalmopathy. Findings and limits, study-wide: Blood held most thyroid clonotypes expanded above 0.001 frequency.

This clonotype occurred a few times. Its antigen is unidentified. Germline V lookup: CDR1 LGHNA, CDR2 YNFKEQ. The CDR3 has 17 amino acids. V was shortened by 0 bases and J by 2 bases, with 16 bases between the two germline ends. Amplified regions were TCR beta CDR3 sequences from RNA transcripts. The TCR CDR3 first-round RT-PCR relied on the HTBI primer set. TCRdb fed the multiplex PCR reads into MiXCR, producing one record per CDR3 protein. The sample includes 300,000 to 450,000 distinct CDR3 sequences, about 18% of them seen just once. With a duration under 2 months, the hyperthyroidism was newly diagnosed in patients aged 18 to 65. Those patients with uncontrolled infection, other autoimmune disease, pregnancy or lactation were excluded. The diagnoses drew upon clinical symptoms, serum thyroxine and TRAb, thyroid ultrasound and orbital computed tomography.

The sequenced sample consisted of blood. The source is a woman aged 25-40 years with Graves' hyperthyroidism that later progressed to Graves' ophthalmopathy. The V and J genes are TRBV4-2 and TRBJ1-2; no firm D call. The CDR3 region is CASSQDLAQTENYGYTF. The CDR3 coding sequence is TGTGCCAGCAGCCAAGATCTCGCACAAACCGAAAACTATGGCTACACCTTC.